These T cell receptor beta chains were read from a single sample in a study of post-analysis software for immune sequencing data. TCRdb fed the PCR reads into MiXCR, producing one record per CDR3 protein. This table holds approximately 400,000 distinct CDR3 sequences, roughly 35% found once. Sequencing was done on a sample of blood. The receptors were sampled from a girl between 10 and 17 years old with multiple sclerosis. Both conserved end residues are part of each CDR3. Fields, in order: CDR3 DNA, CDR3 protein, D gene, V gene, J gene, CDR3 length, clone size. A D gene is named only where the DNA matches it firmly. The size field is filled for only some rows; it gives once, few, many or a size class.

TGTGCCAGCAGCTCACTGAAAGGACTTCAAGCTTTCTTT	CASSSLKGLQAFF	.	TRBV11-1	TRBJ1-1	13	few
TGTGCCAGCAGCCAAGATCTTGGGGCGACTAATGAAAAACTGTTTTTT	CASSQDLGATNEKLFF	.	TRBV4-2	TRBJ1-4	16	few
TGTGCCAGCAGCTTTAGCAGGGGATTGGAAGCTTTCTTT	CASSFSRGLEAFF	.	TRBV7-2	TRBJ1-1	13	few
TGCAGTGCTCTAGCGGGGGGGCCGGATACGCAGTATTTT	CSALAGGPDTQYF	TRBD2	TRBV20-1	TRBJ2-3	13	few
TGTGCCAGCAGCGGAACAGGGTTTGACTATGGCTACACCTTC	CASSGTGFDYGYTF	.	TRBV7-9	TRBJ1-2	14	few
TGTGCCACCAGTGATTTGGCAGGGTTTAGGAGGGAGACCCAGTACTTC	CATSDLAGFRRETQYF	.	TRBV24-1	TRBJ2-5	16	.
TGTGCCAGCAGTCGGACTAGCGGGGCTGAGCAGTTCTTC	CASSRTSGAEQFF	TRBD2	TRBV4-2	TRBJ2-1	13	few
TGCGCCAGCAGCCAAGGACTAGCGGACAATGAGCAGTTCTTC	CASSQGLADNEQFF	TRBD2	TRBV4-3	TRBJ2-1	14	few
TGTGCCAGCAGTTCCGGGACAGATAATCAGCCCCAGCATTTT	CASSSGTDNQPQHF	TRBD1	TRBV6-5	TRBJ1-5	14	.
TGTGCCAGCAGTAGACCACAGGGATCCCATGAAAACACTGAAGCTTTCTTT	CASSRPQGSHENTEAFF	.	TRBV7-9	TRBJ1-1	17	.
TGTGCCAGCAGCCCTAGATACAATGAGCAGTTCTTC	CASSPRYNEQFF	.	TRBV12-3/TRBV12-4	TRBJ2-1	12	many
TGTGCCTGGAGTCTCCTGGGGTGGGAAGCTTTCTTT	CAWSLLGWEAFF	.	TRBV30	TRBJ1-1	12	few
TGTGCCAGCAGCAGCAGGAGCCGGCGATATGGCTACACCTTC	CASSSRSRRYGYTF	.	TRBV6-1	TRBJ1-2	14	few
TGTGCCAGCAGGAAATGGACTAGCGGACACAATGAGCAGTTCTTC	CASRKWTSGHNEQFF	TRBD2	TRBV2	TRBJ2-1	15	.
TGTGCCAGCAGCCTAGGACCTCGAAGCTCCTACGAGCAGTACTTC	CASSLGPRSSYEQYF	.	TRBV7-9	TRBJ2-7	15	.
TGTGCCAGCAGCCCGAGCGCTTACAATGAGCAGTTCTTC	CASSPSAYNEQFF	.	TRBV7-3	TRBJ2-1	13	.
TGTGCCATCGGCACGGGAGAGTTACACAATGAGCAGTTCTTC	CAIGTGELHNEQFF	.	TRBV10-3	TRBJ2-1	14	.
TGTGCCAGCTCACCACCCGACACCTCTGAAGCTTTCTTT	CASSPPDTSEAFF	.	TRBV18	TRBJ1-1	13	few
TGCGCCAGCAGCCGTATCGCTCCTAGCATCGGCACAGATACGCAGTATTTT	CASSRIAPSIGTDTQYF	.	TRBV4-1	TRBJ2-3	17	.
TGTGCCAGCAGTGAACTTTCAGGGGGGAATGAAAAACTGTTTTTT	CASSELSGGNEKLFF	TRBD1	TRBV6-1	TRBJ1-4	15	few
TGCGCCAGCAGCTTAGGGAGCGTCGCAACTAATGAAAAACTGTTTTTT	CASSLGSVATNEKLFF	.	TRBV5-1	TRBJ1-4	16	.
TGTGCCAGCAGCCAAAGACAGGGTTCCGCCGGCTACACCTTC	CASSQRQGSAGYTF	TRBD1	TRBV7-2	TRBJ1-2	14	.
TGTGCCAGCAGCCCGACTAGCGGGGGATTGCGGGAGCAGTTCTTC	CASSPTSGGLREQFF	TRBD2	TRBV12-3/TRBV12-4	TRBJ2-1	15	.
TGTGCCAGCAGTGAACAGTATGGCTACACCTTC	CASSEQYGYTF	.	TRBV2	TRBJ1-2	11	.
TGTGCCACCAGCAGAGATCAGGGGACAGGGAGCGAGCAGTACTTC	CATSRDQGTGSEQYF	TRBD1	TRBV15	TRBJ2-7	15	.
TGTGCCAGCAGTCACGGACAATTGGGGAGCAATCAGCCCCAGCATTTT	CASSHGQLGSNQPQHF	.	TRBV6-1	TRBJ1-5	16	few
TGTGCCAGCAGCTTAACCGGCGACTCCTACGAGCAGTACTTC	CASSLTGDSYEQYF	.	TRBV11-3	TRBJ2-7	14	.
TGTGCCAGCAGCTCCGGCCCCAGGCCTGAAGCTTTCTTT	CASSSGPRPEAFF	.	TRBV7-2	TRBJ1-1	13	.
TGTGCCAGCAGCCCGGTAGAGTTCGGCAAAAACATTCAGTACTTC	CASSPVEFGKNIQYF	.	TRBV12-3/TRBV12-4	TRBJ2-4	15	.
TGCAGTGCAACACTAGCGGGGGGTACTCGAGGACTTAATGAGCAGTTCTTC	CSATLAGGTRGLNEQFF	TRBD2	TRBV20-1	TRBJ2-1	17	.
TGTGCCAGCGGCCAAGGGCAACGGGAGACCCAGTACTTC	CASGQGQRETQYF	.	TRBV3-1	TRBJ2-5	13	.
TGCAGCGTTGATGAGGGACTAGTCGGCGCAGATACGCAGTATTTT	CSVDEGLVGADTQYF	TRBD2	TRBV29-1	TRBJ2-3	15	.
TGCGCCAGCAGCCCACAGGAACGAGCCCAAGCGGAGACCCAGTACTTC	CASSPQERAQAETQYF	.	TRBV4-1	TRBJ2-5	16	few
TGTGCCAGCAGCTTATCTAGCGGGGGGGCAGATACGCAGTATTTT	CASSLSSGGADTQYF	TRBD2	TRBV7-2	TRBJ2-3	15	many
TGTGCCAGCAGCTTGCTCGCTTCACTAGATGCGCAGTATTTT	CASSLLASLDAQYF	.	TRBV5-5	TRBJ2-3	14	.
TGTGCCAGCAGTTCCGACAGGCGGGGGGTCACAGATACGCAGTATTTT	CASSSDRRGVTDTQYF	TRBD2	TRBV6-6	TRBJ2-3	16	few